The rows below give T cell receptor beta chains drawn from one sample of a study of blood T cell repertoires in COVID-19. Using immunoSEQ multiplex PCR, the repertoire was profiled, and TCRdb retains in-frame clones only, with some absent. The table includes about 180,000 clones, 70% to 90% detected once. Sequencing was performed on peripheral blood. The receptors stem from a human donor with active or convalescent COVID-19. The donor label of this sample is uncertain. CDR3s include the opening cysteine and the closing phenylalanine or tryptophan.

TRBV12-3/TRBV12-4 CASSTRVGEQFF
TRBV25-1 CASSFSSQQGVFYNEQFF
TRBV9 CASSSGLVGGESGRLGFF
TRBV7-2 CASSLGHNQPQHF
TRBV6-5 CASRGTGSSRYEQYF
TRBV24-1 CATSDQQGDYGYTF
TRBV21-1 CASSKTPPGENSPLHF
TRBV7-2 CASSPTGQYNQPQHF
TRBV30 CAWSSGVLQPQHF
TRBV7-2 CASSLVGGRADTQYF
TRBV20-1 CSASDLIRTDTQYF
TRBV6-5 CASGQGEQYF
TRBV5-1 CASSLEGQGTYEQYF
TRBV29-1 CSADDRLWNSPLHF
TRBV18 CASSPRATETQYF
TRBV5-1 CASSLGGTNSNQPQHF
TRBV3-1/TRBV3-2 CASSQVPYTEAFF
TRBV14 CASSQDCIELARGTILAGVDEQYF
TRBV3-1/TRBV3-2 CASSSFDGQPQYEQYF
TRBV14 CASSLRRSGDYGYTF
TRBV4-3 CASSQRAPQGGETQYF
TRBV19 CASSTTGKVRNQPQHF
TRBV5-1 CASTAGNSYEQYF
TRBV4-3 CASSQDRGLEAFF
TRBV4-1 CASRPYTQGYYEQFYF
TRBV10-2 CASSVSGFYGYTF
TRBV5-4 CASSYGQGSTDTQYF
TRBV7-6 CASSLVYGISTDTQYF
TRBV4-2 CASSRQMINEKLFF
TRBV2 CASSKPGLAGVYNEQFF
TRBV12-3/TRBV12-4 CASGEWYEQYF
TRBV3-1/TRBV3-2 CASSQGAVGGYTF
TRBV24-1 CATSGGGLATDIQYF
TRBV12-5 CASGSVGEQFF
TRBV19 CASSGPRFTEAFF
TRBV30 CAWSTGTSVLGDTQYF
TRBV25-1 CASSPGTYSYNEQFF
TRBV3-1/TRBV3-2 CASSQQAGVVHEQYF
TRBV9 CASSVARGGNEQFF
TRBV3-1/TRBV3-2 CASSQLAGDEQYF
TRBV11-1 CASSLSAGQETQYF
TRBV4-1 CASSLGTGGGEQYF
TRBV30 CAWWAGSAVETQYF
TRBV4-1 CASSQGHSNQPQHF
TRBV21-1 CASSNGQVKNSPLHF
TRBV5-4 CASLSQGSYEQYF
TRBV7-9 CASSFQAFSPDTQYF
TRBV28 CASRVQTGVNSPLHF
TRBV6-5 CASSSPLAGDTDTQYF
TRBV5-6 CASSLERGGLETQYF
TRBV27 CASSRLAGDAPTGELFF
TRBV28 CASSPPPPSTIYF
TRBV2 CASSRTSGNTDTQYF
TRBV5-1 CASSTSPGPASGNTIYF